This T cell receptor beta chain originates from a study of T cell responses to AZD1222 COVID-19 vaccine. Study context: Both about-4-week and about-12-week second-dose recipients were combined. Study outcomes and limitations: Seropositivity was recorded at baseline in only five to seven AZD1222 recipients.

The CDR3 spans 17 residues. CDR1 and CDR2 (germline): SGHKS, YYEKEE (reference sequence). V lost 6 bases, J lost 0 bases, and 9 bases stayed unmatched. On this clone: Its antigen remains unknown.

The assay was immunoSEQ multiplex PCR, and TCRdb's table has in-frame clones only and misses some. The table shows 93,000 or so clones, with roughly 91% occurring only once. The chain couples TRBV5-5 to TRBJ2-7; 13 nucleotides agree with TRBD2. The clonotype comes from an adult in good health. Sample: peripheral blood, taken on day 0 of AZD1222 vaccination. The CDR3 bases are TGTGCCAGCACCAGACTAGCGGGAGGTCCGAGCTCCTACGAGCAGTACTTC. Its protein product is CASTRLAGGPSSYEQYF.